This T cell receptor beta chain is from a study of T cells expressing NK-cell markers (dated by TCRdb to about 2020). Turning to the overall study: About eight donors provided sorted CD3+CD56+NKG2C+, CD3+CD56+NKG2C- and CD3+CD56-NKG2C+ T-cell subsets, whose TCR beta-chain repertoires were profiled. Among the eight sequenced donors, seven were HCMV-seropositive and one was HCMV-seronegative. The study sequenced eight donors, all healthy volunteers chosen at random: three men and five women. Illumina HiSeq 2000/2500, MiSeq or NextSeq was used to sequence libraries as 2 x 150 bp reads. The study at large found these results: Those dominant clonotypes were again the most abundant among CD3+CD56-NKG2C+ cells in a handful of donors, at roughly 28.3-65%. In 6 or 7 donors, the dominant CD3+CD56+NKG2C+ clonotypes ranked among the top 10 CD8+ clonotypes, making up about 1.0-8% of CD8+ T cells. It remained unclear whether the expanded NKG2C-expressing T cell clones were specific for HCMV antigens.

Worth noting for this clonotype: Its target antigen remains unknown.

To determine HCMV serostatus, a commercial ELISA kit was used to detect HCMV-specific IgG in serum. Ficoll density gradient centrifugation was used to isolate peripheral blood mononuclear cells from blood. TCRdb records Illumina HiSeq 2000 as the sequencer. TCR beta cDNA libraries were prepared using 5'RACE template switching, which introduced a universal primer site and unique molecular identifiers. cDNA synthesis was primed from the TCR beta constant segment, followed by two successive PCR amplification steps. Turning to the authors' computational methods: Reads were demultiplexed and grouped by UMI with MIGEC, and clonotypes were assembled and quantified with MiTCR. To exclude erroneous sequences, only TCR cDNA sequences supported by at least two reads were retained. The tcR package was used for downstream repertoire analysis, and clonotypes were matched across fractions by CDR3 nucleotide sequence plus V segment. VDJmatch was used to annotate antigen specificity against VDJdb, with one amino acid substitution in CDR3 permitted. Reprocessed by TCRdb, the reads give a single entry per CDR3 protein sequence, without DNA. The V and J calls reflect TCRdb's pipeline rather than the authors' work. This sample's table lists 300,000 to 450,000 distinct CDR3 sequences. 5% to 5.5% of the sample is in the top ten clones.

The clonotype originates from a man aged 18-70 years in good health. The source material was blood T cells: a sorted CD56 or NKG2C T cell subset, CD4+ or CD8+ T cells, or bulk PBMC T cells (not recorded which).

The CDR3 sequence is CASSIYDANNEQFF. The rearranged segments are TRBV19 and TRBJ2-1. Including the terminal cysteine and phenylalanine, the CDR3 comprises 14 residues. The record lacks a DNA sequence. Looking up the germline V gene (reference sequence) yields CDR1 LNHDA and CDR2 SQIVND.